These 29 T cell receptor beta chains originate from one sample sequenced in a study of blood T cell repertoires in COVID-19. The data were produced by immunoSEQ multiplex PCR, yet TCRdb's version contains in-frame clones alone and is incomplete. The sample gives roughly 63,000 clones, 60% to 80% of which show up once; roughly 12% is in the top ten. The sequencing input was peripheral blood. These receptors were obtained from a man older than 75 with acute or convalescent COVID-19.

The V gene is TRBV30, the J gene TRBJ2-3; D might be TRBD1 (6 bases). The CDR3 runs to 15 residues. With 2 bases removed from V and 1 base from J, the gap between germline ends came to 13 bases. From germline, CDR1 is GTSNPN and CDR2 SVGIG (reference sequence). The CDR3 sequence: CAWSTTGKGTDTQYF. Here the CDR3 DNA reads TGTGCCTGGAGTACTACAGGGAAGGGCACAGATACGCAGTATTTT.

This clone has only a few counts. V and J are TRBV28 and TRBJ2-3; D gene ambiguous. CDR1 and CDR2 from the germline V gene are MDHEN and SYDVKM. CDR3 length: 12 amino acids. V was cut by 6 bases and J by 2 bases, with 6 bases left in between. The CDR3: CASSVYTDTQYF. The CDR3 nucleotides are TGTGCCAGCAGCGTATACACAGATACGCAGTATTTT.

The chain couples TRBV3-1 (or the pseudogene TRBV3-2) to TRBJ1-1; D is undetermined. V lost 0 bases, J lost 8 bases, and 10 bases lay in between. CDR3 length equals 13 residues. Per germline, CDR1 LGHDT and CDR2 YNNKEL (reference sequence). DNA of the CDR3: TGTGCCAGCAGCCAAGATCTATCGCTCGAAGCTTTCTTT. Amino acids: CASSQDLSLEAFF.

The chain uses TRBV9 and TRBJ2-5; TRBD2 aligns across 11 bases. Germline CDR1 SGDLS, CDR2 YYNGEE. The CDR3 is 17 residues long. Unmatched junction bases numbered 12, after V lost 4 bases and J lost 4 bases. The CDR3 sequence is CASSKLAGVFAGETQYF. CDR3 sequence (DNA): TGTGCCAGCAGCAAACTAGCGGGAGTTTTCGCGGGAGAGACCCAGTACTTC.

The sample holds a few counts of this clone. This chain links TRBV10-2 with TRBJ1-5; D is undetermined. The germline V gene has CDR1 WSHSY and CDR2 SAAADI. This CDR3 contains 14 residues. Trimming took off 5 bases at V and 7 bases at J, with 15 bases between the two ends. The CDR3 here is CASSLGSWNQPQHF. The CDR3 DNA sequence: TGCGCCAGCAGTCTCGGGTCCTGGAACCAGCCCCAGCATTTT.

V gene TRBV30 combines with J gene TRBJ2-1; TRBD2 matches at 8 bases. This CDR3 has 15 residues. The germline V gene encodes CDR1 GTSNPN and CDR2 SVGIG (reference sequence). Trimming removed 1 base from V and 2 bases from J; junction bases left unmatched: 4. As DNA, the CDR3 is TGTGCCTGGAGTGAACTAGCGGAGACCTACAATGAGCAGTTCTTC. Amino acids: CAWSELAETYNEQFF.

The table lists this clone with a few counts. This rearrangement joins TRBV4-2 to TRBJ1-1; no firm D call. The CDR3 length is 17 residues. Germline-derived CDR1 and CDR2 are LGHNA and YNFKEQ. V dropped 0 bases and J dropped 0 bases, with 14 bases sitting between them. CDR3 amino acids: CASSQDRTESMNTEAFF. CDR3 in DNA: TGTGCCAGCAGCCAAGATCGAACAGAGAGCATGAACACTGAAGCTTTCTTT.

The chain combines TRBV7-9 with TRBJ2-5, with 8 bases aligning to TRBD2. After removal of 5 bases from V and 5 bases from J, the junction contained 16 bases not matched to a gene. CDR1 is SEHNR and CDR2 is FQNEAQ in the germline V gene (reference sequence). CDR3 size: 17 residues. CDR3 loop: CASSPQGPAGAWETQYF. Written as DNA, the CDR3 is TGTGCCAGCAGCCCGCAAGGACCAGCGGGAGCGTGGGAGACCCAGTACTTC. The variable domain in full, with the rest retrieved from reference TRBV7-9 and TRBJ2-5, is DTGVSQNPRHKITKRGQNVTFRCDPISEHNRLYWYRQTLGQGPEFLTYFQNEAQLEKSRLLSDRFSAERPKGSFSTLEIQRTEQGDSAMYLCASSPQGPAGAWETQYFGPGTRLLVL.

This clone showed up just a few times. V gene TRBV19 combines with J gene TRBJ1-5, with 9 nucleotides matching TRBD1. The J segment lost 7 bases and the V segment lost 6 bases, leaving 13 bases of the junction unmatched. The CDR3 is made up of 16 amino acids. CDR1 and CDR2 from the germline V gene are LNHDA and SQIVND (reference sequence). DNA of the CDR3: TGTGCCAGTAGCCTAAGACAACAGGGGGCAAGGCAGCCCCAGCATTTT. The encoded protein is CASSLRQQGARQPQHF.

The J gene is TRBJ2-1, the V gene TRBV2; 14 nucleotides match TRBD2. Germline V gives CDR1 SNHLY, CDR2 FYNNEI. The V segment lost 6 bases and the J segment 7 bases; nucleotides outside the gene matches: 8. This CDR3 spans 16 amino acids. The CDR3 DNA reads as TGTGCCAGCAGGAGACTAGCGGGAGGGTTTGTGAATGAGCAGTTCTTC. Protein sequence: CASRRLAGGFVNEQFF.

The chain recombines TRBV11-2 with TRBJ2-1; D may be TRBD1 (6 bases). Looked up from germline, CDR1 is SGHAT and CDR2 is FQNNGV. CDR3 length: 16 amino acids. V lost 2 bases and J lost 4, with 15 bases in between. The CDR3 reads CASSLKVQGRYNEQFF. The CDR3 nucleotides are TGTGCCAGCAGCTTAAAGGTCCAGGGGAGATACAATGAGCAGTTCTTC.

The chain is built from TRBV30 and TRBJ2-1; 7 nucleotides line up with TRBD2. This CDR3 has 16 amino acids. Germline CDR1 reads GTSNPN; CDR2 reads SVGIG (reference sequence). Trimming cost V 3 bases and J 3 bases; bases outside gene matches: 11. CDR3 region: CAWSLKGRGNYNEQFF. The CDR3 DNA sequence: TGTGCCTGGAGCCTTAAAGGGCGGGGGAACTACAATGAGCAGTTCTTC.

Here the CDR3 DNA reads TGTGCCAGCAGCCCACGGCGGGACGGGTCGGAGCAGTTCTTC. Amino acids: CASSPRRDGSEQFF. The genes are TRBV7-3 and TRBJ2-1; a weak D match, TRBD2 (6 bases). Germline values: CDR1 SGHTA, CDR2 FQGTGA. The V and J ends lost 5 bases and 10 bases respectively, with 18 bases between them. The CDR3 extends over 14 amino acids.

The rearrangement joins TRBV6-1 to TRBJ1-1; D not resolved. Trimming removed 2 bases at V and 3 bases at J, with 13 bases between. CDR3 length equals 15 residues. The V gene's germline CDR1 is MNHNS and CDR2 SASEGT. The CDR3 sequence is CASSEYEGSDTEAFF. The CDR3 nucleotides read TGTGCCAGCAGTGAATATGAGGGATCGGACACTGAAGCTTTCTTT.

The J gene is TRBJ2-7, the V gene TRBV3-1 (or the pseudogene TRBV3-2); 8 bases line up with TRBD1. Unmatched junction bases numbered 8, after V lost 3 bases and J lost 4 bases. The germline V gene has CDR1 LGHDT and CDR2 YNNKEL (reference sequence). The CDR3 runs to 15 residues. The CDR3 sequence is CASSQSGGGRYEQYF. DNA of the CDR3: TGTGCCAGCAGCCAGTCAGGGGGCGGAAGATACGAGCAGTACTTC.

This clone has only one observation. The chain combines TRBV9 with TRBJ1-1, with TRBD1 identical over 7 bases. Germline-derived CDR1 and CDR2 are SGDLS and YYNGEE. The J segment lost 9 bases and the V segment lost 4 bases, leaving 9 bases of the junction unmatched. The CDR3 is made up of 13 amino acids. The CDR3 coding sequence is TGTGCCAGCAGCACACTTGACAGGGCGAAAGCTTTCTTT. Amino acids: CASSTLDRAKAFF. Based on the CDR3 plus reference TRBV9 and TRBJ1-1, the full variable domain is DSGVTQTPKHLITATGQRVTLRCSPRSGDLSVYWYQQSLDQGLQFLIQYYNGEERAKGNILERFSAQQFPDLHSELNLSSLELGDSALYFCASSTLDRAKAFFGQGTRLTVV.

This chain connects TRBV4-1 to TRBJ1-6, with 7 positions matching TRBD1. Looked up from germline, CDR1 is MGHRA and CDR2 is YSYEKL. This CDR3 is 18 amino acids long. V dropped 0 bases and J dropped 6; count of bases not matched to a gene: 11. CDR3 sequence: CASSQDPVQGSPNSPLHF. The CDR3 DNA follows: TGCGCCAGCAGCCAAGATCCTGTACAGGGGTCCCCTAATTCACCCCTCCACTTT.

V is TRBV29-1 and J is TRBJ2-2; 8 bases map to TRBD2. The CDR3 spans 14 residues. CDR1 and CDR2 from the germline V gene are SQVTM and ANQGSEA. V lost 4 bases to trimming and J lost 4 bases; unmatched junction nucleotides: 5. CDR3: CSVGLAGTTGELFF. The DNA of the CDR3 is TGCAGCGTTGGTTTAGCGGGGACCACCGGGGAGCTGTTTTTT.

V usage is TRBV19 and J usage is TRBJ1-1; a possible D gene is TRBD1 (5 bases). The CDR3 length is 13 residues. V lost 4 bases to trimming and J lost 0 bases, with 6 bases between them. CDR1 LNHDA and CDR2 SQIVND come from the germline V gene (reference sequence). The CDR3 DNA is TGTGCCAGTAGTACAGGGCTGAACACTGAAGCTTTCTTT. It encodes CASSTGLNTEAFF.

This chain connects TRBV5-6 to TRBJ2-5; 9 positions agree with TRBD2. V lost 0 bases to trimming and J lost 2 bases; unmatched junction nucleotides: 5. The CDR3 totals 16 residues. Per the germline V gene, CDR1 is SGHDT and CDR2 is YYEEEE. CDR3 nucleotide sequence: TGTGCCAGCAGCTTGGACCCTAGCGGGGCACAAGAGACCCAGTACTTC. As protein: CASSLDPSGAQETQYF.

In this sample, this clone turned up a few times. This rearrangement joins TRBV6-5 to TRBJ1-6, with D maybe TRBD1 (5 bases). The CDR3 length is 13 residues. The germline V gene has CDR1 MNHEY and CDR2 SVGAGI. V gave up 2 bases and J gave up 8 bases, with 7 bases separating them. CDR3 in amino acids: CASSYRGDSPLHF. CDR3 sequence (DNA): TGTGCCAGCAGTTACAGGGGCGATTCACCCCTCCACTTT.

The rearrangement links TRBV5-1 to TRBJ2-7; 11 nucleotides match TRBD2. CDR3 length: 17 amino acids. With 0 bases clipped from V and 0 bases from J, the junction kept 5 bases outside the gene matches. Looked up from germline, CDR1 is SGHRS and CDR2 is YFSETQ. The chain's CDR3 is CASSLGGLAGGSYEQYF. CDR3 DNA sequence: TGCGCCAGCAGCTTGGGGGGGCTAGCGGGAGGCTCCTACGAGCAGTACTTC.

This chain links TRBV5-5 with TRBJ2-6; D remains unclear. Germline-derived CDR1 and CDR2 are SGHKS and YYEKEE (reference sequence). This CDR3 is 17 amino acids long. V was pared by 2 bases and J by 1 base, with 13 bases between. The CDR3: CASSLGQKRSGANVLTF. CDR3 in DNA: TGTGCCAGCAGCTTAGGCCAAAAGCGTTCTGGGGCCAACGTCCTGACTTTC.

The genes are TRBV3-1 (or the pseudogene TRBV3-2) and TRBJ2-7; tentative D call: TRBD1 (7 bases). CDR1 is LGHDT and CDR2 is YNNKEL in the germline V gene (reference sequence). CDR3 length: 17 residues. V lost 5 bases, J lost 6 bases, and 26 bases lay in between. This chain's CDR3 is CASSKDTTGTAGSEQYF. The CDR3 DNA reads as TGTGCCAGCAGCAAGGACACGACAGGGACCGCCGGGAGCGAGCAGTACTTC.

The chain recombines TRBV3-1 (or the pseudogene TRBV3-2) with TRBJ1-6; D not resolved. V was pared by 8 bases and J by 0 bases, with 14 bases between. Germline V gene data show CDR1 as LGHDT and CDR2 as YNNKEL (reference sequence). The CDR3 is made up of 16 amino acids. The CDR3: CASGRTESSYNSPLHF. The CDR3 DNA reads TGTGCCAGCGGGAGGACTGAGAGCTCCTATAATTCACCCCTCCACTTT.

The J gene is TRBJ2-6, the V gene TRBV23-1, with 7 bases aligning to TRBD1. TRBV23-1 is filed as an ORF, its function uncertain. V was clipped by 4 bases and J by 1 base; unmatched bases: 7. The CDR3 extends over 17 amino acids. CDR3: CASSLRDRLSGANVLTF. CDR3 sequence (DNA): TGCGCCAGCAGTCTAAGGGACAGATTGTCTGGGGCCAACGTCCTGACTTTC.

The V and J genes are TRBV24-1 and TRBJ1-3, with D unresolved. Trimming removed 3 bases from V and 0 bases from J, with 14 bases in between. This CDR3 has 17 amino acids. Germline V lookup: CDR1 KGHDR, CDR2 SFDVKD. The CDR3 loop is CATSDVNRPGSGNTIYF. CDR3 bases: TGTGCCACCAGTGATGTCAACAGACCCGGCTCTGGAAACACCATATATTTT.

The rearrangement uses TRBV2 and TRBJ1-5; 10 bases align to TRBD1. J lost 7 bases, V lost 5 bases, and 8 bases had no gene match. CDR1 and CDR2 from the germline V gene are SNHLY and FYNNEI. The CDR3 consists of 15 residues. CDR3 loop: CASSLTRDRGQPQHF. The CDR3 DNA follows: TGTGCCAGCAGTTTGACCCGGGACAGGGGCCAGCCCCAGCATTTT.

This clone was counted between two and nine times. The V gene is TRBV5-1, the J gene TRBJ2-7, with 12 bases fitting TRBD2. Germline CDR1 is SGHRS and CDR2 is YFSETQ. V dropped 4 bases and J dropped 4; count of bases not matched to a gene: 15. This CDR3 has 18 amino acids. For the CDR3, the DNA is TGCGCCAGCAGCCCGACGGGTAATCTAGCGGGAGGGCCGTACGAGCAGTACTTC. It yields the protein CASSPTGNLAGGPYEQYF.